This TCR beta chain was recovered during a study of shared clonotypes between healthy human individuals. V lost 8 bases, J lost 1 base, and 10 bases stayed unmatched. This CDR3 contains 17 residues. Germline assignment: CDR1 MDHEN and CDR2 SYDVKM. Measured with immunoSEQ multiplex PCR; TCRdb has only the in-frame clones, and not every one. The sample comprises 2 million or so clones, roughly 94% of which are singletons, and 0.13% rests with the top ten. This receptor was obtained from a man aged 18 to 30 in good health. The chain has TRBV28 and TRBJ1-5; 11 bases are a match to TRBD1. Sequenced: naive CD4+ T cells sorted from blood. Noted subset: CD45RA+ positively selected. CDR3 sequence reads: CASGGQGARMSNQPQHF. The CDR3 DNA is TGTGCCAGCGGAGGACAGGGGGCGCGTATGAGCAATCAGCCCCAGCATTTT.